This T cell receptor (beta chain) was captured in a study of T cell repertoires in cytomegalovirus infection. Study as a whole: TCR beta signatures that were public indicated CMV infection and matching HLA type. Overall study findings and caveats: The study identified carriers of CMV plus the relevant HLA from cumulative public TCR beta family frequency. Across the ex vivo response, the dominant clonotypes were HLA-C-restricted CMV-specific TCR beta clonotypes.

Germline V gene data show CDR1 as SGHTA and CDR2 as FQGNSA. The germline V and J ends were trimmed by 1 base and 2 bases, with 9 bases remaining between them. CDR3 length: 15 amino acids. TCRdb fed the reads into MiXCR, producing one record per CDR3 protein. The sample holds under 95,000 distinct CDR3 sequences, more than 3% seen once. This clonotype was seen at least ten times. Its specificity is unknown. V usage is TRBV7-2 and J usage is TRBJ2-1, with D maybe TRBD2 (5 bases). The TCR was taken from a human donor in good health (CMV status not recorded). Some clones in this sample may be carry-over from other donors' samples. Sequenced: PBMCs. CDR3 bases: TGTGCCAGCAGCTTAGGAACAGCGGCCTACAATGAGCAGTTCTTC. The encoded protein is CASSLGTAAYNEQFF.